This TCR beta chain was observed in a study of T cells in Graves' hyperthyroidism and ophthalmopathy. This clonotype showed up many times. This CDR3 region has 14 residues. Trimming removed 5 bases from V and 3 bases from J, with 14 bases in between. Amplification of TCR beta CDR3 regions used RNA as the template. First-round RT-PCR targeting the TCR CDR3 was performed with the HTBI primer set. TCRdb re-called the multiplex PCR reads through MiXCR, storing one row per CDR3 protein. The profile shows roughly 570,000 distinct CDR3 sequences, about 43% of them singletons. This receptor was obtained from a woman aged 18-35 years with Graves' hyperthyroidism. The rearrangement joins TRBV12-3 or TRBV12-4 to TRBJ2-7, with D possibly being TRBD1 or TRBD2 (6 bases each). Sequenced input: peripheral blood or thyroid tissue (not recorded which). CDR3 DNA: TGTGCCAGCAGTATGAGGGGGGAACTCTACGAGCAGTACTTC. It specifies CASSMRGELYEQYF.